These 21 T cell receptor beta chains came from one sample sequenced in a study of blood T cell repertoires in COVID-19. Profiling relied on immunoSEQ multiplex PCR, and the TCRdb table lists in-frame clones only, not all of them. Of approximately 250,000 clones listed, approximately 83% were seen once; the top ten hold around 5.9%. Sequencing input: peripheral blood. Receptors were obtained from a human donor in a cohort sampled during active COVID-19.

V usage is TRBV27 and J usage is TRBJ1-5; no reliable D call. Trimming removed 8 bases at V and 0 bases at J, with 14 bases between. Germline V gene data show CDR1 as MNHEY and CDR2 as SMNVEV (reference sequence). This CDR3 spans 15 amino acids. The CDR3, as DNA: TGTGCCAGCGGGCTTTTCTCTTATAGCAATCAGCCCCAGCATTTT. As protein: CASGLFSYSNQPQHF.

CDR3 sequence (DNA): TGTGCCAGCTCATCGGGACAGGGGGCCTTAGATACGCAGTATTTT. Translation: CASSSGQGALDTQYF. The chain recombines TRBV18 with TRBJ2-3; 12 positions agree with TRBD1. V lost 5 bases to trimming and J lost 5 bases; unmatched junction nucleotides: 5. The CDR3 length is 15 residues. Germline assignment: CDR1 KGHSH and CDR2 LQKENI.

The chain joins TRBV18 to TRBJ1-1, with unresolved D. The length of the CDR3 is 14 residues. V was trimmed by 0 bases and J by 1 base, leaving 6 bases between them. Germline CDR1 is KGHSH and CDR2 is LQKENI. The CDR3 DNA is TGTGCCAGCTCACCACCGGGAGGGAACACTGAAGCTTTCTTT. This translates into CASSPPGGNTEAFF.

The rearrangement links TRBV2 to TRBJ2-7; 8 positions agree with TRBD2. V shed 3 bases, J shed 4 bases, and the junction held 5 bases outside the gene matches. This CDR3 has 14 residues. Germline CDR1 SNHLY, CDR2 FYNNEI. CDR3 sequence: CASSESSGIYEQYF. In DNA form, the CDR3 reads TGTGCCAGCAGTGAGAGTAGCGGGATTTACGAGCAGTACTTC.

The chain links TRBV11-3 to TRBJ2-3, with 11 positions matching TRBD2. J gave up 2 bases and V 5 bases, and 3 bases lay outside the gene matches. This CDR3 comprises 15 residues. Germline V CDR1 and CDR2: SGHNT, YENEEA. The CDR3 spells CASSVAGGHTDTQYF. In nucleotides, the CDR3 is TGTGCCAGCAGCGTAGCGGGGGGGCACACAGATACGCAGTATTTT.

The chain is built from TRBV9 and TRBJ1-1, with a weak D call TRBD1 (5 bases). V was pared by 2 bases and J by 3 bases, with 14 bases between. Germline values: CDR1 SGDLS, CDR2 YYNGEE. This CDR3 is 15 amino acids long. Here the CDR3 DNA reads TGTGCCAGCAGCGTTTTTAGGGGATTCGACACTGAAGCTTTCTTT. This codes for CASSVFRGFDTEAFF.

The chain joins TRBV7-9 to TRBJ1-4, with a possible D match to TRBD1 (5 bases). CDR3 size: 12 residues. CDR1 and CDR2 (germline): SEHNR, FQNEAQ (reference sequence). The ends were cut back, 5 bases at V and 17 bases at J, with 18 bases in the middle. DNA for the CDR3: TGTGCCAGCAGCCCAAGGTCGGGGGTGGTATTTTTT. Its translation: CASSPRSGVVFF.

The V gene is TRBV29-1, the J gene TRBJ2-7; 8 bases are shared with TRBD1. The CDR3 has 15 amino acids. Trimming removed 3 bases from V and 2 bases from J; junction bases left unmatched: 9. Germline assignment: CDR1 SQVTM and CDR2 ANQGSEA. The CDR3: CSVDRDRYPPYEQYF. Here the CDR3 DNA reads TGCAGCGTTGATAGGGACAGGTATCCCCCCTACGAGCAGTACTTC.

In DNA, the CDR3 is TGTGCCAGCGGACTTTCGGGATTATGGGATTCACCCCTCCACTTT. Residues: CASGLSGLWDSPLHF. This chain uses TRBV6-5 with TRBJ1-6; unclear D gene. The CDR3 spans 15 residues. Trimming removed 8 bases from V and 8 bases from J, with 19 bases in between. In germline, CDR1 is MNHEY, CDR2 SVGAGI.

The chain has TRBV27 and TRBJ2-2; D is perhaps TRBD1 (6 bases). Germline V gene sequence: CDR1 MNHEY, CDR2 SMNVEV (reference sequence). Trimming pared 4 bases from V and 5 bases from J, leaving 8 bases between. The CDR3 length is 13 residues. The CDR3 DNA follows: TGTGCCAGCAGTTACAGGGTGACCGGGGAGCTGTTTTTT. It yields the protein CASSYRVTGELFF.

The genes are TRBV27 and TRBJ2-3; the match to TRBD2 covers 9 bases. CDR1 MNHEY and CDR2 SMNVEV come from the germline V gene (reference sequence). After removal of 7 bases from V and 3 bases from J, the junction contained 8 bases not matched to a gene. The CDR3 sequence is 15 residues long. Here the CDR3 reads CASILVAGATDTQYF. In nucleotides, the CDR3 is TGTGCCAGCATCCTCGTAGCGGGAGCGACAGATACGCAGTATTTT.

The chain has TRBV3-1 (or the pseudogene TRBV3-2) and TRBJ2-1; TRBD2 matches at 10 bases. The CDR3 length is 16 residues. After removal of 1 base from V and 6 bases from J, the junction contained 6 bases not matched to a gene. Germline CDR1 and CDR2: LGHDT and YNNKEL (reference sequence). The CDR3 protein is CASSQAGTSAGNEQFF. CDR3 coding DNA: TGTGCCAGCAGCCAAGCCGGGACTAGCGCCGGCAATGAGCAGTTCTTC.

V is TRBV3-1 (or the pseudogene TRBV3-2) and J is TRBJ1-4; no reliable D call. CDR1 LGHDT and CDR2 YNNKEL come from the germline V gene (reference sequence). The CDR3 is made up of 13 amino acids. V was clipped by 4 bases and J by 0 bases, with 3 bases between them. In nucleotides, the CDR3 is TGTGCCAGCAGCCGAGCAACTAATGAAAAACTGTTTTTT. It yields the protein CASSRATNEKLFF.

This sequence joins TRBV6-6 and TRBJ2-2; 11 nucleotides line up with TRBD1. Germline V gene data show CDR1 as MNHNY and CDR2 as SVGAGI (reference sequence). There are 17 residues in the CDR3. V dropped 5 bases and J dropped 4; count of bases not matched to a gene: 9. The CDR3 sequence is CASSPLMGTGGTGELFF. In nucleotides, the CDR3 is TGTGCCAGCAGTCCTTTGATGGGGACAGGGGGCACCGGGGAGCTGTTTTTT.

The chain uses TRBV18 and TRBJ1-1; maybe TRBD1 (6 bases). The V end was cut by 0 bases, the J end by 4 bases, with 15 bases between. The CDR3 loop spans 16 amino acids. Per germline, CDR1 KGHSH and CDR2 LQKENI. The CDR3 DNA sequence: TGTGCCAGCTCACCACCGGTGGGGGGGCGCGGCACTGAAGCTTTCTTT. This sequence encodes CASSPPVGGRGTEAFF.

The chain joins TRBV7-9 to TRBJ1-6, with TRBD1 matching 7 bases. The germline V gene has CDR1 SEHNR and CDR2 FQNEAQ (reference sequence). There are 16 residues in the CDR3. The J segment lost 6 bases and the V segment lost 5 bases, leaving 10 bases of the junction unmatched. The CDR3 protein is CASSPTGDSFNSPLHF. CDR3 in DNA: TGTGCCAGCAGCCCAACCGGGGACAGTTTTAATTCACCCCTCCACTTT.

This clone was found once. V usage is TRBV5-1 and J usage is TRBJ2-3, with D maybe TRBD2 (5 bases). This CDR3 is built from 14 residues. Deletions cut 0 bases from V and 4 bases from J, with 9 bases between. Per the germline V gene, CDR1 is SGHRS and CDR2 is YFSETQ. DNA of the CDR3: TGCGCCAGCAGCTTGGCCGGGGAAGCAGATACGCAGTATTTT. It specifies CASSLAGEADTQYF.

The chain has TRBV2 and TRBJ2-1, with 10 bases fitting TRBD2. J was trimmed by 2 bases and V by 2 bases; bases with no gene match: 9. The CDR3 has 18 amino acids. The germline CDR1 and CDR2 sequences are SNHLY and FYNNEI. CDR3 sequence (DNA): TGTGCCAGCAGTGAAAGGCCTAGCGGGAGACAGGCCTACAATGAGCAGTTCTTC. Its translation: CASSERPSGRQAYNEQFF.

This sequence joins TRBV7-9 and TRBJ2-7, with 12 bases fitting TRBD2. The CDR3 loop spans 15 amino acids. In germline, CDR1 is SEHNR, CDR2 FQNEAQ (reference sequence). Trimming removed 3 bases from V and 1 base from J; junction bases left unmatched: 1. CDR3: CASSFGTSGSYEQYF. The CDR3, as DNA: TGTGCCAGCAGCTTTGGGACTAGCGGGTCCTACGAGCAGTACTTC. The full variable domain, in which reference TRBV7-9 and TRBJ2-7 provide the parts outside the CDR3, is DTGVSQNPRHKITKRGQNVTFRCDPISEHNRLYWYRQTLGQGPEFLTYFQNEAQLEKSRLLSDRFSAERPKGSFSTLEIQRTEQGDSAMYLCASSFGTSGSYEQYFGPGTRLTVT.

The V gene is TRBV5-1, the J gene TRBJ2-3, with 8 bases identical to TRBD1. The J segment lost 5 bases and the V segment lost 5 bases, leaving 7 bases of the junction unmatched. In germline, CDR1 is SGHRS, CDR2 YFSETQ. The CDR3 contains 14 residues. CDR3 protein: CASSPGQVGDTQYF. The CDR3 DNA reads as TGCGCCAGCAGTCCGGGACAGGTAGGAGATACGCAGTATTTT.

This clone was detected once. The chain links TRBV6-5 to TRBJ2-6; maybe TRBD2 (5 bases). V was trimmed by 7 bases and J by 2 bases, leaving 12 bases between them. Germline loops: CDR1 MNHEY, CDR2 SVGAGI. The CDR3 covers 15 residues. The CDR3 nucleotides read TGTGCCAGCACAGATACGAGGGCTGGGGCCAACGTCCTGACTTTC. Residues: CASTDTRAGANVLTF.